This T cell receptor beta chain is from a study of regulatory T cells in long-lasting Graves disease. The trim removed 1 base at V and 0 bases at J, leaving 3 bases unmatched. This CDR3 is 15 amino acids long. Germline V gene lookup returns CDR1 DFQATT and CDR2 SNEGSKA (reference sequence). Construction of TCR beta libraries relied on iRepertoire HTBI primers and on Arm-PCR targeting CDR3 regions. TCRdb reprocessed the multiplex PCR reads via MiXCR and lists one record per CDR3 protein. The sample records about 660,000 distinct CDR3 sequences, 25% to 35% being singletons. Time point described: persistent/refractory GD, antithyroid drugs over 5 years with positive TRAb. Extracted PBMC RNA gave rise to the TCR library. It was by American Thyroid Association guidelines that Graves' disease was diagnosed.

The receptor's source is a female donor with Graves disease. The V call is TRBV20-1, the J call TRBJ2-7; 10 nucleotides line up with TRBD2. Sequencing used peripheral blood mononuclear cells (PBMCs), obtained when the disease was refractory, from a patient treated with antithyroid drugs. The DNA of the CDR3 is TGCAGTGCTAGAGGGTCTAGCGGGGGCTCCTACGAGCAGTACTTC. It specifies CSARGSSGGSYEQYF.